This T cell receptor beta chain was identified in a study of OX40 agonist ivuxolimab in advanced cancers. In the study overall: Aged about 20 to 80 with a mean of roughly 63 years, they were roughly 83% male. Partial responses, seen in three patients, involved one hepatocellular carcinoma and two cutaneous melanomas.

Concerning this clone itself: The target antigen is unknown.

With baseline, cycle 4 day 1, and cycle 7 day 1 as timepoints, blood was sampled. Clones were sequenced by immunoSEQ multiplex PCR, and TCRdb holds only the in-frame ones, with some missing. This table holds 60,000 or so clones, roughly 82% found once. J lost 8 bases, V lost 7 bases, and 7 bases had no gene match. CDR1 and CDR2 from the germline V gene are SQVTM and ANQGSEA. The CDR3 contains 11 residues. Regarding the study as a whole: The study observed clonal expansion of CD4+ and CD8+ blood T cells by week 6 at 0.1 to 3.0 mg/kg.

This receptor was obtained from an adult with an advanced solid tumor such as melanoma, head and neck, liver or kidney cancer. The chain links TRBV29-1 to TRBJ1-2; 7 bases are a match to TRBD1. Sample: CD4+ or CD8+ T cells sorted from blood, taken in a trial of the OX40 agonist ivuxolimab. In DNA, the CDR3 is TGCAGCGCATACGGACAGGACGGCTACACCTTC. Protein: CSAYGQDGYTF.